One and the same sample provided the 14 T cell receptor beta chains below, sequenced in a study of Graves' ophthalmopathy and Graves' hyperthyroidism. Amplified TCR beta CDR3 regions were obtained using RNA transcripts as template. First-round RT-PCR used HTBI primers; second-round multiplex PCR followed. One entry per CDR3 protein results from TCRdb running MiXCR on the multiplex PCR reads. The data hold approximately 700,000 distinct CDR3 sequences, with around 40% observed a single time. Sequencing was done on a sample of peripheral blood. These receptors all stem from an adult man with Graves' ophthalmopathy.

This clonotype was picked up a small number of times. The chain links TRBV6-5 to TRBJ1-3, with D possibly matching TRBD1 (6 bases). Between the trimmed V and J ends, which lost 6 bases and 2 bases, there was a span of 14 bases. The CDR3 runs 15 residues. Germline assignment: CDR1 MNHEY and CDR2 SVGAGI. The CDR3 region is CASSKDSGAGNTIYF. CDR3 nucleotide sequence: TGTGCCAGCAGCAAGGATTCAGGGGCTGGAAACACCATATATTTT.

This clonotype has a handful of counts. The chain couples TRBV12-5 to TRBJ1-6; 7 nucleotides line up with TRBD1. This CDR3 region has 16 residues. The V segment lost 2 bases and the J segment 14 bases; nucleotides outside the gene matches: 15. Germline V gives CDR1 LGHNT, CDR2 FRNRAP. This chain's CDR3 is CASGLYTGQAPGSLHF. DNA for the CDR3: TGTGCTAGTGGTTTGTACACCGGACAGGCCCCGGGGTCCCTCCACTTT.

The chain uses TRBV7-2 and TRBJ2-2; weak D call: TRBD2 (6 bases). The CDR3 loop spans 16 amino acids. The V and J ends lost 2 bases and 1 base respectively, with 11 bases between them. Per germline, CDR1 SGHTA and CDR2 FQGNSA. The CDR3 coding sequence is TGTGCCAGCAGCTTAACCGGGGGACTGAACACCGGGGAGCTGTTTTTT. Protein product: CASSLTGGLNTGELFF.

CDR3 in DNA: TGTGCCAGCAGTGAGGGGGGCGGGACAGATACGCAGTATTTT. Translated, it gives CASSEGGGTDTQYF. This chain connects TRBV25-1 to TRBJ2-3; D is possibly TRBD1 or TRBD2 (6 bases each). The V gene's germline CDR1 is MGHDK and CDR2 SYGVNS. Trimming took off 3 bases at V and 3 bases at J, with 10 bases between the two ends. This CDR3 is built from 14 residues.

This rearrangement joins TRBV7-9 to TRBJ2-2, with D hard to call. This CDR3 is 15 amino acids long. Trimming took off 2 bases at V and 4 bases at J, with 11 bases between the two ends. Per germline, CDR1 SEHNR and CDR2 FQNEAQ (reference sequence). The DNA for the CDR3 is TGTGCCAGCAGCTTACCGGCCGGAGCCACCGGGGAGCTGTTTTTT. It codes for CASSLPAGATGELFF.

About this clonotype: A single base separates this from a much larger clone, so it may be a read error. This chain joins TRBV20-1 and TRBJ2-7; D may correspond to TRBD1 or TRBD2 (6 bases each). V was cut by 3 bases and J by 7 bases, with 13 bases left in between. The germline V gene encodes CDR1 DFQATT and CDR2 SNEGSKA (reference sequence). The CDR3 contains 12 residues. The CDR3 spells CSASGGRWEQYF. The CDR3 nucleotides are TGCAGTGCTAGTGGGGGGCGGTGGGAGCAGTACTTC.

The chain couples TRBV7-9 to TRBJ1-6, with D perhaps TRBD1 (6 bases). Per germline, CDR1 SEHNR and CDR2 FQNEAQ (reference sequence). CDR3 length: 12 residues. The V gene lost 11 bases and the J gene lost 8 bases, with 13 bases spanning the gap. CDR3 loop: CAWHRDDSPLHF. The DNA of the CDR3 is TGTGCCTGGCACAGGGATGATTCACCCCTCCACTTT.

With respect to this clonotype: Compared with germline, one end of the junction differs, possibly owing to a read error. The V call is TRBV10-3, the J call TRBJ1-5; possibly TRBD1 for D (5 bases). The germline V gene has CDR1 ENHRY and CDR2 SYGVKD. This CDR3 is 16 amino acids long. The CDR3 DNA is TGTGCCAGCGCGAACCAGGGATTGAGTAGCAATCAGCCCCTGCATTTT. Residues: CASANQGLSSNQPLHF.

The V and J genes are TRBV7-9 and TRBJ2-7, with TRBD2 as a possible D gene (6 bases). Germline V gene lookup returns CDR1 SEHNR and CDR2 FQNEAQ (reference sequence). CDR3 size: 15 residues. The ends were cut back, 4 bases at V and 7 bases at J, with 20 bases in the middle. CDR3 coding DNA: TGTGCCAGCAGCTGGAGGGGTCCGCCCTACAATGAGCAGTACTTC. It yields the protein CASSWRGPPYNEQYF.

A remark on this clonotype: This sequence may be a read error, since a much larger clone differs from it by one base. The chain recombines TRBV2 with TRBJ2-5; 7 bases map to TRBD1. Losses at the gene ends were 3 bases for V and 5 bases for J; bases not matched to a gene: 9. CDR3 length: 15 residues. Germline V gene sequence: CDR1 SNHLY, CDR2 FYNNEI. As DNA, the CDR3 is TGTGCCAGCAGTGACACAGGGGTTTCTAGGGAGACCCAGTACTTC. This translates into CASSDTGVSRETQYF.

The chain is built from TRBV2 and TRBJ1-5; tentative D call: TRBD1 (5 bases). Germline CDR1 SNHLY, CDR2 FYNNEI. V lost 9 bases and J 1 base, leaving 16 bases between the germline ends. The CDR3 extends over 15 amino acids. CDR3 sequence: CASTFRDGSNQPQHF. The CDR3 DNA follows: TGTGCCAGTACATTCAGGGATGGCAGCAATCAGCCCCAGCATTTT. The entire variable domain, with the rest obtained from reference TRBV2 and TRBJ1-5, is as follows: EPEVTQTPSHQVTQMGQEVILRCVPISNHLYFYWYRQILGQKVEFLVSFYNNEISEKSEIFDDQFSVERPDGSNFTLKIRSTKLEDSAMYFCASTFRDGSNQPQHFGDGTRLSIL.

The V gene is TRBV19, the J gene TRBJ1-2, with TRBD1 matching 8 bases. The CDR3 extends over 13 amino acids. The trim removed 3 bases at V and 9 bases at J, leaving 6 bases unmatched. The V gene's germline CDR1 is LNHDA and CDR2 SQIVND (reference sequence). DNA of the CDR3: TGTGCCAGTAGTATCGGACAGGGCACGAGCTACACCTTC. This codes for CASSIGQGTSYTF.

The chain couples TRBV6-6 to TRBJ1-2, with a weak D call TRBD1 (5 bases). Germline CDR1 is MNHNY and CDR2 is SVGAGI (reference sequence). V dropped 10 bases and J dropped 6 bases, with 27 bases sitting between them. This CDR3 is 16 amino acids long. The CDR3 sequence is CATTFEQGPRNNGYTF. DNA of the CDR3: TGTGCCACCACATTCGAGCAGGGCCCTCGGAATAATGGCTACACCTTC.

The chain joins TRBV20-1 to TRBJ2-7; D is unclear. V lost 0 bases to trimming and J lost 0 bases, with 9 bases between them. Germline V gene sequence: CDR1 DFQATT, CDR2 SNEGSKA (reference sequence). The CDR3 runs to 14 residues. CDR3 DNA: TGCAGTGCTAGAGATGAGACTCTCTCCTACGAGCAGTACTTC. This translates into CSARDETLSYEQYF.